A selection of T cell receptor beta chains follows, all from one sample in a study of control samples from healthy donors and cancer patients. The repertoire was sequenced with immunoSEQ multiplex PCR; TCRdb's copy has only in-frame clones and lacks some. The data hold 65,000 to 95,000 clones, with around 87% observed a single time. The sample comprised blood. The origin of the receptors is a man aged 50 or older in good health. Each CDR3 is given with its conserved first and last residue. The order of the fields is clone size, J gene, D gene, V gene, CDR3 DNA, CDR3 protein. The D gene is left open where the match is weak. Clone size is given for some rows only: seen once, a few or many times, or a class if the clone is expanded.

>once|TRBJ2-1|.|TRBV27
TGTGCCAGCAGCTCAGGGGTTAGCTCCTACAATGAGCAGTTCTTC
CASSSGVSSYNEQFF
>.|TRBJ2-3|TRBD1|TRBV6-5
TGTGCCAGCAGTCGGACAGGAGAGCCCACAGATACGCAGTATTTT
CASSRTGEPTDTQYF
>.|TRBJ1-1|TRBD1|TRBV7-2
TGTGCCAGCAGCTTACAGGGGGCGCAGACTGAAGCTTTCTTT
CASSLQGAQTEAFF
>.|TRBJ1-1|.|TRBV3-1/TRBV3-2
TGTGCCAGCAGCCCGATGGGGTTAAACACTGAAGCTTTCTTT
CASSPMGLNTEAFF
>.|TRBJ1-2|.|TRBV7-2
TGTGCCAGCAGCTTAGACAAAACCACCGGGGGCTACACCTTC
CASSLDKTTGGYTF
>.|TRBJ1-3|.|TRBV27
TGTGCCAGCAGTTTAAAAGTTCATCGACAAAGCTCTGGAAACACCATATATTTT
CASSLKVHRQSSGNTIYF
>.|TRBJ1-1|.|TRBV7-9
TGTGCCAGCAGCTCGACAGTGAACACTGAAGCTTTCTTT
CASSSTVNTEAFF
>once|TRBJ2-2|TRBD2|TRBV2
TGTGCCAGCAGCTCTGGACTAAGCGGGGGTCAGAACACCGGGGAGCTGTTTTTT
CASSSGLSGGQNTGELFF
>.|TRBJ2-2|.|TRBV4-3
TGCGCCAGCAGCCAAGAGTTCGGGGGCACCGGGGAGCTGTTTTTT
CASSQEFGGTGELFF
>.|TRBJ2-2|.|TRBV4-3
TGCGCCAGCAGCCACGGAGGGGTGAACACCGGGGAGCTGTTTTTT
CASSHGGVNTGELFF
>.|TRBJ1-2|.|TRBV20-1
TGCAGTGCCCCCTCCGGAGGCTACACCTTC
CSAPSGGYTF
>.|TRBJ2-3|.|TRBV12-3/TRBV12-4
TGTGCCAGCAGTCGCGTTGGGACGCAGTATTTT
CASSRVGTQYF
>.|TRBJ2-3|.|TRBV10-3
TGTGCCATCAGTGAGTCGAGGCAGGCGTACGGAGATACGCAGTATTTT
CAISESRQAYGDTQYF
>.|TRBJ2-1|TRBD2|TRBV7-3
TGTGCCAGCAGCGCACACTTAGCGGGAGGCTACAATGAGCAGTTCTTC
CASSAHLAGGYNEQFF
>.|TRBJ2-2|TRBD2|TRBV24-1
TGTGCCACCGTTAGCGGGAGAACCGGGGAGCTGTTTTTT
CATVSGRTGELFF
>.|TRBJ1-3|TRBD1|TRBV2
TGTGCCAGCAGTGAAACAGGGGGCAAGAGAAACACCATATATTTT
CASSETGGKRNTIYF
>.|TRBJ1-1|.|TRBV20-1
TGCAGTGCTATTTGGGGCGTTGAAGCTTTCTTT
CSAIWGVEAFF
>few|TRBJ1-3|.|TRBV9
TGTGCCAGCAGCGTAGTCGGAAACACCATATATTTT
CASSVVGNTIYF
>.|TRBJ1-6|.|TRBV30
TGTGCCTGGAGTGTTTTGGCGGATTCACCCCTCCACTTT
CAWSVLADSPLHF
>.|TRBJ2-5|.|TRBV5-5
TGTGCCAGCAGCTTGGCGGGGGAGACCCAGTACTTC
CASSLAGETQYF